This TCR beta chain was captured by sequencing in a study of T cell responses to AZD1222 COVID-19 vaccine. Study background: Second-dose groups at about 4 or about 12 weeks were pooled.

Sequencing was performed with immunoSEQ multiplex PCR; in TCRdb, only in-frame clones are kept and a portion is missing. The table includes some 120,000 clones, approximately 88% detected once. This CDR3 region has 14 residues. Between the trimmed V and J ends, which lost 1 base and 11 bases, there was a span of 20 bases. From germline, CDR1 is SQVTM and CDR2 ANQGSEA. About this clone: Its antigen is not known.

General study findings and limits: Close to half of all spike-specific TCRs reportedly target regions of the variants that are unmutated. Spike-specific TCR repertoires showed rising breadth and depth after two AZD1222 doses.

This clonotype originated in an adult in good health. The chain recombines TRBV29-1 with TRBJ1-1; TRBD1 might be the D (6 bases). The input for sequencing was peripheral blood, taken on day 0 of AZD1222 vaccination. CDR3 loop: CSVEGIDRPGAAFF. CDR3 DNA sequence: TGCAGCGTTGAAGGTATAGACAGGCCGGGTGCGGCTTTCTTT.